A single T cell receptor (beta chain) is shown here with its context. Trimming took 4 bases from V and 2 from J; bases not matched to a gene: 5. CDR3 length equals 15 residues. Germline-derived CDR1 and CDR2 are MRHNA and SNTAGT. This specimen belongs to a study of control samples from healthy donors and cancer patients. This table comes from immunoSEQ multiplex PCR, and its TCRdb copy is limited to in-frame clones, with some not included. The sample includes 150,000 to 200,000 clones, nearly 90% seen only once; the top ten take 1.4%. The sequence was collected from a woman between 50 and 59 years old in good health. The rearrangement joins TRBV6-4 to TRBJ2-1, with 7 bases that match TRBD2. Sequencing was done on a sample of blood. CDR3 region: CASSGGRAPYNEQFF. Here the CDR3 DNA reads TGTGCCAGCAGTGGAGGGAGGGCCCCCTACAATGAGCAGTTCTTC.